One and the same sample provided the 29 T cell receptor beta chains below, sequenced in a study of shared clonotypes between healthy human individuals. Produced via immunoSEQ multiplex PCR; TCRdb's table is partial and in-frame only. The data show 1.5 million to 2.5 million clones, about 95% seen once. CD8 cells classed as naive were CD45RO-negative and positively selected for CCR7, excluding terminally differentiated effector memory CD45RA+ cells. Sequencing was performed on naive CD8+ T cells sorted from blood. Receptors were obtained from a man between 18 and 29 years old in good health.

The chain has TRBV9 and TRBJ2-3; 7 bases fit TRBD1. CDR1 SGDLS and CDR2 YYNGEE come from the germline V gene. The V segment lost 3 bases and the J segment 0 bases; nucleotides outside the gene matches: 10. The CDR3 is 17 amino acids. This CDR3 reads CASSDSEGDSSTDTQYF. The CDR3, as DNA: TGTGCCAGCAGCGACTCCGAGGGGGACAGCAGCACAGATACGCAGTATTTT.

The J gene is TRBJ2-7, the V gene TRBV4-2, with 7 positions matching TRBD1. The CDR3 totals 15 residues. The V gene's germline CDR1 is LGHNA and CDR2 YNFKEQ. After removal of 2 bases from V and 3 bases from J, the junction contained 7 bases not matched to a gene. CDR3 loop: CASSQSRQGGYEQYF. DNA of the CDR3: TGTGCCAGCAGCCAATCCCGACAGGGTGGCTACGAGCAGTACTTC.

The V call is TRBV4-3, the J call TRBJ1-1; D perhaps matches TRBD1 (6 bases). The length of the CDR3 is 17 residues. The germline gives CDR1 LGHNA, CDR2 YSLEER. Between the trimmed V and J ends, which lost 1 base and 0 bases, there was a span of 15 bases. CDR3 amino acids: CASSQAFLGAMNTEAFF. CDR3 coding DNA: TGCGCCAGCAGCCAAGCGTTTCTGGGGGCGATGAACACTGAAGCTTTCTTT.

V is TRBV19 and J is TRBJ2-1; D is uncertain. The CDR3 sequence is 12 residues long. Germline CDR1 and CDR2: LNHDA and SQIVND (reference sequence). The V end was cut by 8 bases, the J end by 7 bases, with 12 bases between. CDR3 amino acids: CASSPGLNEQFF. The CDR3 DNA sequence: TGTGCCAGTTCTCCGGGTCTTAATGAGCAGTTCTTC.

Notes on this clone: In the same sample, other DNA sequences code for this CDR3. The chain links TRBV27 to TRBJ2-2; D remains unclear. The CDR3 extends over 12 amino acids. Trimming took off 4 bases at V and 4 bases at J, with 4 bases between the two ends. Germline loops: CDR1 MNHEY, CDR2 SMNVEV (reference sequence). DNA for the CDR3: TGTGCCAGCAGTTCATTCACCGGGGAGCTGTTTTTT. Its translation is CASSSFTGELFF.

DNA of the CDR3: TGTGCCAGTAGCCTGCACCACCTCTACGAGCAGTACTTC. Its protein product is CASSLHHLYEQYF. V gene TRBV19 combines with J gene TRBJ2-7; D remains unclear. V lost 6 bases, J lost 3 bases, and 12 bases lay in between. The CDR3 extends over 13 amino acids. The V gene's germline CDR1 is LNHDA and CDR2 SQIVND (reference sequence).

This clone was seen more than once but under ten times. This chain joins TRBV4-1 and TRBJ1-6; tentative D call: TRBD1 (5 bases). Trimming left V 0 bases short and J 5 bases short, with 11 bases between. CDR1 is MGHRA, CDR2 YSYEKL, per germline. This CDR3 comprises 16 residues. The CDR3 sequence is CASSQDPGRDNSPLHF. Written as DNA, the CDR3 is TGCGCCAGCAGCCAAGATCCAGGGAGAGATAATTCACCCCTCCACTTT.

The chain couples TRBV7-2 to TRBJ2-5, with TRBD2 as a possible D gene (5 bases). V lost 1 base and J lost 0, with 15 bases in between. The CDR3 runs 17 residues. Germline CDR1 reads SGHTA; CDR2 reads FQGNSA. Written as DNA, the CDR3 is TGTGCCAGCAGCTTAGGCCGACGGGATTCGTACCAAGAGACCCAGTACTTC. It is translated as CASSLGRRDSYQETQYF.

V and J are TRBV11-2 and TRBJ2-5; TRBD2 matches 9 bases. The CDR3 runs to 15 residues. Germline loops: CDR1 SGHAT, CDR2 FQNNGV. The V and J ends lost 2 bases and 3 bases, in that order; junction bases with no gene match: 4. CDR3 sequence reads: CASSLRTSDEETQYF. As DNA, the CDR3 is TGTGCCAGCAGCTTAAGGACTAGCGATGAAGAGACCCAGTACTTC.

The chain combines TRBV28 with TRBJ1-6, with a weak D call TRBD1 (6 bases). Per the germline V gene, CDR1 is MDHEN and CDR2 is SYDVKM. The V end lost 1 base, the J end lost 9 bases, and 13 bases lay between the germline ends. This CDR3 has 15 amino acids. CDR3: CASSLLQGWSSPLHF. As DNA, the CDR3 is TGTGCCAGCAGTTTATTACAGGGCTGGAGTTCACCCCTCCACTTT.

The chain uses TRBV6-1 and TRBJ2-5, with 11 bases matching TRBD2. The germline V gene encodes CDR1 MNHNS and CDR2 SASEGT. CDR3 length: 15 amino acids. V shed 7 bases, J shed 6 bases, and the junction held 10 bases outside the gene matches. This CDR3 is CASNQKLAGVKTQYF. The CDR3, as DNA: TGTGCCAGCAACCAAAAACTAGCGGGAGTGAAGACCCAGTACTTC.

This clone was seen only a few times. This sequence joins TRBV15 and TRBJ1-6; no clear D gene. Deletions cut 3 bases from V and 8 bases from J, with 5 bases between. CDR1 and CDR2 (germline): LNHNV, YYDKDF (reference sequence). This CDR3 comprises 12 residues. The CDR3 is CATSSLYSPLHF. In nucleotides, the CDR3 is TGTGCCACCAGCAGCCTTTATTCACCCCTCCACTTT.

This rearrangement joins TRBV27 to TRBJ2-1; 7 nucleotides agree with TRBD1. V shed 8 bases, J shed 2 bases, and the junction held 9 bases outside the gene matches. The CDR3 loop spans 15 amino acids. Germline CDR1 is MNHEY and CDR2 is SMNVEV (reference sequence). The DNA of the CDR3 is TGTGCCAGCTCCCAGATAAGGGGGCCCTACAATGAGCAGTTCTTC. This translates into CASSQIRGPYNEQFF.

The V and J genes are TRBV5-1 and TRBJ2-3, with 8 bases that match TRBD2. V trimming: 4 bases; J trimming: 2 bases; junction bases outside the gene matches: 12. Germline CDR1 SGHRS, CDR2 YFSETQ. The length of the CDR3 is 17 residues. CDR3 DNA sequence: TGCGCCAGCAGCCTCTGGGAAGCGGGGGCCCCCACAGATACGCAGTATTTT. Protein sequence: CASSLWEAGAPTDTQYF.

The chain recombines TRBV5-4 with TRBJ2-7; a possible D gene is TRBD1 (7 bases). Between the trimmed V and J ends, which lost 2 bases and 4 bases, there was a span of 13 bases. CDR3 size: 14 residues. Germline V gives CDR1 SGHNT, CDR2 YYREEE (reference sequence). The CDR3 DNA reads as TGTGCCAGCAGCTTCCAGACAGGGAGGTACGAGCAGTACTTC. This gives the protein CASSFQTGRYEQYF.

The V call is TRBV28, the J call TRBJ1-5; D perhaps matches TRBD1 (5 bases). The germline CDR1 and CDR2 sequences are MDHEN and SYDVKM. This CDR3 is 15 amino acids long. The V end was cut by 4 bases, the J end by 7 bases, with 17 bases between. CDR3 protein: CASSYTGAGVQPQHF. The CDR3 DNA reads as TGTGCCAGCAGTTATACCGGGGCTGGCGTACAGCCCCAGCATTTT.

V and J are TRBV6-1 and TRBJ1-3; D may be TRBD1 (5 bases). Germline V gene data show CDR1 as MNHNS and CDR2 as SASEGT. This CDR3 is 13 amino acids long. Trimming took off 1 base at V and 4 bases at J, with 5 bases between the two ends. CDR3 region: CASSEGTGNTIYF. The CDR3 nucleotides are TGTGCCAGCAGTGAAGGGACAGGAAACACCATATATTTT.

V usage is TRBV27 and J usage is TRBJ1-4; a weak D match, TRBD1 (5 bases). Germline V gene data show CDR1 as MNHEY and CDR2 as SMNVEV (reference sequence). V was trimmed by 4 bases and J by 7 bases, leaving 13 bases between them. The CDR3 consists of 14 residues. For the CDR3, the DNA is TGTGCCAGCAGTTGGCAGGGCATGGGTGAAAAACTGTTTTTT. This encodes CASSWQGMGEKLFF. Complete variable domain (other parts from reference TRBV27 and TRBJ1-4): EAQVTQNPRYLITVTGKKLTVTCSQNMNHEYMSWYRQDPGLGLRQIYYSMNVEVTDKGDVPEGYKVSRKEKRNFPLILESPSPNQTSLYFCASSWQGMGEKLFFGSGTQLSVL.

J is TRBJ2-7 and V is TRBV29-1, with 7 bases matching TRBD1. The V gene end was trimmed by 7 bases and the J gene end by 6 bases; junction bases not matched to a gene: 6. Germline lookup yields CDR1 SQVTM and CDR2 ANQGSEA. CDR3 length: 11 amino acids. The CDR3 DNA reads TGCAGCGCCATGACAGGGACCGAGCAGTACTTC. Amino acid sequence: CSAMTGTEQYF.

As for this clone: This sample includes further DNA sequences coding for the same CDR3. V usage is TRBV2 and J usage is TRBJ2-7, with TRBD2 identical over 7 bases. CDR3 length equals 12 residues. Losses at the gene ends were 7 bases for V and 1 base for J; bases not matched to a gene: 1. In germline, CDR1 is SNHLY, CDR2 FYNNEI. CDR3 nucleotide sequence: TGTGCCAGCATGGGAGGGTCCTACGAGCAGTACTTC. This translates into CASMGGSYEQYF.

CDR3 nucleotides: TGTGCCAGCAGTCCCGATCAGCGGGGGCACGGGGAGCTGTTTTTT. The encoded protein is CASSPDQRGHGELFF. The chain combines TRBV28 with TRBJ2-2; 8 bases are a match to TRBD2. This CDR3 comprises 15 residues. Germline V gene lookup returns CDR1 MDHEN and CDR2 SYDVKM. Trimming removed 5 bases from V and 7 bases from J; junction bases left unmatched: 9.

This clone was counted a single time. This chain connects TRBV27 to TRBJ2-7; 7 nucleotides agree with TRBD2. Germline-derived CDR1 and CDR2 are MNHEY and SMNVEV (reference sequence). This CDR3 comprises 15 residues. V trimming: 3 bases; J trimming: 3 bases; junction bases outside the gene matches: 8. The CDR3 sequence is CASSLASGALYEQYF. The CDR3 DNA reads TGTGCCAGCAGTTTGGCCAGCGGGGCCCTCTACGAGCAGTACTTC.

V usage is TRBV19 and J usage is TRBJ1-1; tentatively, D is TRBD1 (5 bases). This CDR3 contains 13 residues. V lost 5 bases, J lost 6 bases, and 13 bases lay in between. CDR1 is LNHDA, CDR2 SQIVND, per germline (reference sequence). The CDR3 loop is CASSFEGIPEAFF. CDR3 nucleotides: TGTGCCAGTAGTTTTGAGGGGATCCCTGAAGCTTTCTTT.

Remarks on this clone: This may be a read error: a much more frequent sequence differs by one nucleotide. Distinct nucleotide sequences in the sample also encode this CDR3. The V and J genes are TRBV28 and TRBJ2-5; the D is unclear. Trimming removed 2 bases from V and 4 bases from J, with 2 bases in between. Germline CDR1 reads MDHEN; CDR2 reads SYDVKM. CDR3 size: 11 residues. The CDR3 region has the DNA TGTGCCAGCAGTTTAGTAGAGACCCAGTACTTC. This sequence encodes CASSLVETQYF.

This chain joins TRBV30 and TRBJ2-3; 9 nucleotides line up with TRBD2. CDR1 GTSNPN and CDR2 SVGIG come from the germline V gene (reference sequence). CDR3 length: 15 amino acids. J lost 0 bases, V lost 5 bases, and 6 bases had no gene match. CDR3 sequence reads: CAWDWTSESTDTQYF. As DNA, the CDR3 is TGTGCCTGGGACTGGACTAGCGAGAGCACAGATACGCAGTATTTT.

This rearrangement joins TRBV28 to TRBJ1-5; possibly TRBD1 for D (5 bases). V lost 8 bases to trimming and J lost 2 bases, with 16 bases between them. This CDR3 has 15 residues. Germline V CDR1 and CDR2: MDHEN, SYDVKM. The CDR3 DNA reads TGTGCCAGCTCCCCCTTAGGGGATGGCAATCAGCCCCAGCATTTT. It is translated as CASSPLGDGNQPQHF. The variable domain in full, completed from reference TRBV28 and TRBJ1-5, reads DVKVTQSSRYLVKRTGEKVFLECVQDMDHENMFWYRQDPGLGLRLIYFSYDVKMKEKGDIPEGYSVSREKKERFSLILESASTNQTSMYLCASSPLGDGNQPQHFGDGTRLSIL.

In DNA, the CDR3 is TGTGCCTGGTCTAAACCTACGAACACTGAAGCTTTCTTT. Protein sequence: CAWSKPTNTEAFF. This chain connects TRBV30 to TRBJ1-1; D is ambiguous. The CDR3 is made up of 13 amino acids. The germline CDR1 and CDR2 sequences are GTSNPN and SVGIG (reference sequence). V gave up 5 bases and J gave up 1 base, with 11 bases separating them.

The table lists this clone with a few counts. Here the CDR3 DNA reads TGTGCCAGCAGTTACGGACAGGGTGAAGCTTTCTTT. This codes for CASSYGQGEAFF. The chain employs TRBV6-5 and TRBJ1-1; TRBD1 aligns across 8 bases. J gave up 7 bases and V 2 bases, and 0 bases lay outside the gene matches. Germline CDR1 is MNHEY and CDR2 is SVGAGI. This CDR3 has 12 residues.

V usage is TRBV6-5 and J usage is TRBJ2-7, with 7 nucleotides matching TRBD2. Germline V lookup: CDR1 MNHEY, CDR2 SVGAGI. The CDR3 is 16 amino acids. J was trimmed by 5 bases and V by 4 bases; bases with no gene match: 14. CDR3 sequence (DNA): TGTGCCAGCAGTTTAGTCGCGGGGGTACCCTACCACGAGCAGTACTTC. Translating gives CASSLVAGVPYHEQYF.